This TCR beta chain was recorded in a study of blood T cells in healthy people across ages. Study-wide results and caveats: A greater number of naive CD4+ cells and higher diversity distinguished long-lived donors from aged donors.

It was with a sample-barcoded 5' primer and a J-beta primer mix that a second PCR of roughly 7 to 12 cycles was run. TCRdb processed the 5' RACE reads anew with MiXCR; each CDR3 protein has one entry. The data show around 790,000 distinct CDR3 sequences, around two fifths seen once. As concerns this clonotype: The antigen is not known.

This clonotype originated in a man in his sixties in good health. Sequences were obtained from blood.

The chain's CDR3 is CASSFKQTSTDTQYF. CDR3 nucleotides: TGTGCCAGCAGTTTTAAACAGACGAGCACAGATACGCAGTATTTT. This sequence joins TRBV12-3 or TRBV12-4 and TRBJ2-3, with D unclear. The CDR3 length is 15 residues. V shed 3 bases and J shed 0 bases, with 10 bases lying between them.